This TCR beta chain was obtained from a study of T cell changes during pregnancy in multiple sclerosis. Only in-frame clones appear in the TCRdb table, and some are missing; sequencing was by immunoSEQ multiplex PCR. Of approximately 17,000 clones in the sample, 95% to 97% were seen once. The CDR3 has 13 amino acids. CDR1 and CDR2 from the germline V gene are SQVTM and ANQGSEA. Trimming took off 6 bases at V and 1 base at J, with 12 bases between the two ends. This chain connects TRBV29-1 to TRBJ1-1; maybe TRBD1 (6 bases). The specimen was peripheral blood, collected in the third trimester of pregnancy. This sequence was found in a female donor with multiple sclerosis, enrolled in a pregnancy study. CDR3: CSVRGQTNTEAFF. In DNA form, the CDR3 reads TGCAGCGTCCGAGGACAGACGAACACTGAAGCTTTCTTT. The entire variable domain, with the rest obtained from reference TRBV29-1 and TRBJ1-1, is as follows: SAVISQKPSRDICQRGTSLTIQCQVDSQVTMMFWYRQQPGQSLTLIATANQGSEATYESGFVIDKFPISRPNLTFSTLTVSNMSPEDSSIYLCSVRGQTNTEAFFGQGTRLTVV.